This T cell receptor (beta chain) was identified during a study of blood T cell repertoires in COVID-19. At the level of the study: Sources were T cells, B-cell-depleted T cells, or PBMCs; the material itself was cDNA or gDNA.

Trimming took 1 base from V and 2 from J, leaving 11 bases between them. CDR1 SGHAT and CDR2 FQNNGV come from the germline V gene. The CDR3 is made up of 15 amino acids. Sequencing was performed with immunoSEQ multiplex PCR; in TCRdb, only in-frame clones are kept and a portion is missing. Here the sample spans 200,000 to 250,000 clones, about 83% being singletons. The J gene is TRBJ1-1, the V gene TRBV11-2; D is unresolved. The sequencing input was peripheral blood. The sequence was obtained from a man aged 30-40 years who had recovered from COVID-19. CDR3 region: CASSLAAGLNTEAFF. CDR3 bases: TGTGCCAGCAGCTTAGCCGCAGGTCTTAACACTGAAGCTTTCTTT.